This T cell receptor beta chain was retrieved from a study of blood T cell repertoires in COVID-19. Whole-study context: Samples representing acute and convalescent COVID-19 were sourced from the United States, Italy and Spain. The analysed material was cDNA or gDNA that came from T cells, B-cell-depleted T cells, or PBMCs.

Original handling: Estimation of nucleated cell counts relied on the amplification of reference gene primers. Assay: immunoSEQ multiplex PCR; the TCRdb copy retains only in-frame clones and omits some. For V, J and clone size, that table is used; D and trimming come from the DNA. This table holds roughly 63,000 clones, 65% to 80% found once. V lost 4 bases to trimming and J lost 8 bases; unmatched junction nucleotides: 16. The germline V gene has CDR1 MNHEY and CDR2 SMNVEV (reference sequence). The CDR3 has 17 residues. Source material: peripheral blood. The chain recombines TRBV27 with TRBJ1-4; 7 positions match TRBD1. The sequence derives from a human donor in a cohort sampled during active COVID-19. DNA for the CDR3: TGTGCCAGCAGTTCGGTTTTTACGACAGGGATAAGGGAAAAACTGTTTTTT. Translating it yields CASSSVFTTGIREKLFF.